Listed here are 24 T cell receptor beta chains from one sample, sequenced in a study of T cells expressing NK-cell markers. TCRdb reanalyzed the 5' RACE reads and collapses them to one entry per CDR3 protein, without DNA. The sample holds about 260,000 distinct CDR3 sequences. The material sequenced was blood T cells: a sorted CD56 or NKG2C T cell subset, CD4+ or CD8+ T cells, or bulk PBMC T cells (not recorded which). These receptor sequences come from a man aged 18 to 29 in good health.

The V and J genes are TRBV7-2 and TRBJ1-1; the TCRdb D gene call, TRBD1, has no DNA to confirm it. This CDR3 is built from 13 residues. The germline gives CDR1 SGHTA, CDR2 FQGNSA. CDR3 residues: CASSLAGSAGAFF.

CDR3 amino acids: CATSGGALQEAFF. The chain combines TRBV24-1 with TRBJ1-1; the TCRdb call, TRBD1, lacks DNA for checking. The V gene's germline CDR1 is KGHDR and CDR2 SFDVKD. The CDR3 spans 13 residues.

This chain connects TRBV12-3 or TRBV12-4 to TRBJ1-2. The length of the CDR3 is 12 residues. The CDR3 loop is CASSLYQRGYTF.

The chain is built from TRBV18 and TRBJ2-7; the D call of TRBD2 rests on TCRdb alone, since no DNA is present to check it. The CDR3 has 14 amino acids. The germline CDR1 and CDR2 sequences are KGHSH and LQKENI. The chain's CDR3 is CASSSGLATYEQYF. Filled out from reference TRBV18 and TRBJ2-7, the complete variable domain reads NAGVMQNPRHLVRRRGQEARLRCSPMKGHSHVYWYRQLPEEGLKFMVYLQKENIIDESGMPKERFSAEFPKEGPSILRIQQVVRGDSAAYFCASSSGLATYEQYFGPGTRLTVT.

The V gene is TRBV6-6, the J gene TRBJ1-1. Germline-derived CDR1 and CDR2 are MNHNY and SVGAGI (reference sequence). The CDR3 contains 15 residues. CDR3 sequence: CASSYQAGVITEAFF.

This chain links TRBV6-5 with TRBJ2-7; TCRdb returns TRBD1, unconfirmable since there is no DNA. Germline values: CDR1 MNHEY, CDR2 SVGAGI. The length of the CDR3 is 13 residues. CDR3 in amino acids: CASKRGLNYEQYF.

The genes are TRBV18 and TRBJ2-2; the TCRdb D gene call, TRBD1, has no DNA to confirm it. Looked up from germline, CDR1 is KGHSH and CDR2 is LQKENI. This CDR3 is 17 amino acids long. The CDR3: CASSPLLVGRGTGELFF.

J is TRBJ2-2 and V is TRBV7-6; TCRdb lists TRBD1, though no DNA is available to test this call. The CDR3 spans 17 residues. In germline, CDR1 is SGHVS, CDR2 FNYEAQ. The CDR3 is CASSLVPAGVNTGELFF.

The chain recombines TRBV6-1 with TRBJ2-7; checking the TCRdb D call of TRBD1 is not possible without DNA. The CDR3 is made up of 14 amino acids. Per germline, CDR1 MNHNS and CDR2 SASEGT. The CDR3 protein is CASKEYPGSYEQYF.

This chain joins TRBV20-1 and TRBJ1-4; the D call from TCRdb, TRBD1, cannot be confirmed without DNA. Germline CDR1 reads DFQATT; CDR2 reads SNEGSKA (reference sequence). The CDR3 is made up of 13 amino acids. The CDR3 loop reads CSARTGLNEKLFF.

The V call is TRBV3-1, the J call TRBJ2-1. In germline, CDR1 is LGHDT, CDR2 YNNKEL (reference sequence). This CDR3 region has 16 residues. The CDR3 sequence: CASSQVFGSSYNEQFF.

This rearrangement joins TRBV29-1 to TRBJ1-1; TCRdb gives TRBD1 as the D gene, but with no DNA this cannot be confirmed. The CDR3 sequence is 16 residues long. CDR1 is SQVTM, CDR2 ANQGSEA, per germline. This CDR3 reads CSVSTGREGDGAEAFF.

Here the CDR3 reads CASSNGGKGQFF. V gene TRBV21-1 combines with J gene TRBJ2-1; TCRdb designates TRBD1, a call that cannot be tested without DNA. TRBV21-1 counts as a pseudogene. The CDR3 runs to 12 residues.

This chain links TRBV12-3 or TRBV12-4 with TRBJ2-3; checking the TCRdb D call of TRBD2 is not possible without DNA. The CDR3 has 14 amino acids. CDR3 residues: CASASLAGADTQYF.

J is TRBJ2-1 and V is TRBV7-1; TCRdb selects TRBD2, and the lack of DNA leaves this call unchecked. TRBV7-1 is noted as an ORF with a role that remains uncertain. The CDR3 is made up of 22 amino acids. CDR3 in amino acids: CASSSPRVNSGKNSSSYNEQFF.

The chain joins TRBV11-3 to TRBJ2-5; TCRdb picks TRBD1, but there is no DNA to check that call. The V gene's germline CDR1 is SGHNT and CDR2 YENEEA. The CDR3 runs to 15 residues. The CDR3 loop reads CASSPTQGAWETQYF.

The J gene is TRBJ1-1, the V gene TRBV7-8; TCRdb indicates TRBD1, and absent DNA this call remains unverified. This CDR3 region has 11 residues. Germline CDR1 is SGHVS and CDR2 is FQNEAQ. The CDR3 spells CASSVRGQAFF.

CDR3: CASSVGLAGGNSYNEQFF. J is TRBJ2-1 and V is TRBV9; absent DNA, TCRdb's TRBD2 call cannot be checked. The CDR3 loop spans 18 amino acids. Germline assignment: CDR1 SGDLS and CDR2 YYNGEE.

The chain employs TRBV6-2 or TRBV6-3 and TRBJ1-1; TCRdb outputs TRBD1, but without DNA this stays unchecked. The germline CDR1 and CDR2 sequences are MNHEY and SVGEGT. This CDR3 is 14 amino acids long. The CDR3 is CASRPTGMNTEAFF.

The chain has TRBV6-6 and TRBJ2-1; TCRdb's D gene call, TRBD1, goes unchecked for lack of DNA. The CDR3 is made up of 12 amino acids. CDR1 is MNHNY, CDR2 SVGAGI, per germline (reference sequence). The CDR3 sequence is CASSYLGGQQFF.

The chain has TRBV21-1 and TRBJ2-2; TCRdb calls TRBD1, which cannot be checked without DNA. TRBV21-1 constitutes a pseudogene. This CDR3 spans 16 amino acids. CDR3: CASSKLGTRLTGELFF.

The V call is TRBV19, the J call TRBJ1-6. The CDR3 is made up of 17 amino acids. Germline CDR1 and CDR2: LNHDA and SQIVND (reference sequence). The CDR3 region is CASSTLTRGSYNSPLHF.

Here the CDR3 reads CASSGQHGQPQHF. This chain uses TRBV12-3 or TRBV12-4 with TRBJ1-5; lacking DNA, the TRBD1 call made by TCRdb goes unchecked. The CDR3 spans 13 residues.

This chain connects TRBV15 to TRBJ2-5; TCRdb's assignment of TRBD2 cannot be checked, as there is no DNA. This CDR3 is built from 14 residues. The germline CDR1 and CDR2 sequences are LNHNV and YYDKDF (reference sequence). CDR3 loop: CATEGLAGEETQYF.